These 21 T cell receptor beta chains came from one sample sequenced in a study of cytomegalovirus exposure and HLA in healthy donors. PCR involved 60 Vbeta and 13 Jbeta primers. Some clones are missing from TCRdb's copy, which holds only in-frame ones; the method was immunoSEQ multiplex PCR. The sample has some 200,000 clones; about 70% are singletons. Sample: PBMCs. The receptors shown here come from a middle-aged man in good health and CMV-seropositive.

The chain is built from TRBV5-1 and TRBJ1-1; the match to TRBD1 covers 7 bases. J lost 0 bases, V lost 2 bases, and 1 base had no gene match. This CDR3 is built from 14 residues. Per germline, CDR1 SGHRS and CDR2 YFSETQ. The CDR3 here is CASSLGGVNTEAFF. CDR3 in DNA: TGCGCCAGCAGCTTAGGGGGCGTGAACACTGAAGCTTTCTTT.

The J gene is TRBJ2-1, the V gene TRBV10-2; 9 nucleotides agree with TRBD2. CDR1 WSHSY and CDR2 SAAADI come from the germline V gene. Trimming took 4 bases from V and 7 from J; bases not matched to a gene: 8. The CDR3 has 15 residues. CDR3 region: CASSVAGGPANEQFF. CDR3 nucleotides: TGCGCCAGCAGTGTTGCGGGGGGGCCTGCTAATGAGCAGTTCTTC.

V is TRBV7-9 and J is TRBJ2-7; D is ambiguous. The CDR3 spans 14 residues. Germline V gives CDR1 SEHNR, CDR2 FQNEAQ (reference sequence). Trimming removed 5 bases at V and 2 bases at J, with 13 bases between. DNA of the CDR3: TGTGCCAGCAGCCTCGACATAATCCCCTACGAGCAGTACTTC. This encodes CASSLDIIPYEQYF.

The CDR3 coding sequence is TGCGCCAGCAGTCAAGGGGGGAGGGGGAGTTGTGAAAAACTGTTTTTT. It is translated as CASSQGGRGSCEKLFF. This chain links TRBV23-1 with TRBJ1-4, with a weak D call TRBD1 (6 bases). TRBV23-1 carries the ORF label, with uncertain function. The CDR3 contains 16 residues. The V gene lost 2 bases and the J gene lost 7 bases, with 17 bases spanning the gap.

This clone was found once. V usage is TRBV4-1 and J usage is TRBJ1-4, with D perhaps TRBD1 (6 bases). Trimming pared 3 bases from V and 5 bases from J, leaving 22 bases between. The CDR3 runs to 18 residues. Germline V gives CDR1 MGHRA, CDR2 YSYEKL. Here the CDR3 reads CASSQRGDTPRRNEKLFF. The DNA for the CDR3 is TGCGCCAGCAGCCAGAGAGGGGACACCCCGAGGAGGAATGAAAAACTGTTTTTT.

CDR3 in DNA: TGTGCCAGCAGCTCGGGGGGCAAGGGTTTCCACGGGGAGCTGTTTTTT. Protein product: CASSSGGKGFHGELFF. The chain links TRBV7-6 to TRBJ2-2; D might be TRBD2 (7 bases). The length of the CDR3 is 16 residues. Germline lookup yields CDR1 SGHVS and CDR2 FNYEAQ. V lost 4 bases to trimming and J lost 7 bases, with 19 bases between them.

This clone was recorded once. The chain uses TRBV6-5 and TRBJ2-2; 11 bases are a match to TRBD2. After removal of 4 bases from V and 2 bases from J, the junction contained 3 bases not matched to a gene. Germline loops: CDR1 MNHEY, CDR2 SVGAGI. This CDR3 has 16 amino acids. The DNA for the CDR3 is TGTGCCAGCAGTTTGGGGACTAGCGGCAACACCGGGGAGCTGTTTTTT. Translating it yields CASSLGTSGNTGELFF.

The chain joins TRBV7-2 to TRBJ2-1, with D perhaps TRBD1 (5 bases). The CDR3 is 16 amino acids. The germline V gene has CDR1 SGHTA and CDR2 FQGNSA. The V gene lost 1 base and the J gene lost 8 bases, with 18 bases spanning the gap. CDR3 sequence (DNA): TGTGCCAGCAGCTTAGGTAGGGGTGGGGTAGGGGATGAGCAGTTCTTC. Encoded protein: CASSLGRGGVGDEQFF.

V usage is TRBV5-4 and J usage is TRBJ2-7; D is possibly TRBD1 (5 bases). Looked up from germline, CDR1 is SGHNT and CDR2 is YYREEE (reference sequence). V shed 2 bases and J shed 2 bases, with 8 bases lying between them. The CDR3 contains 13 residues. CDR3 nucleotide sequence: TGTGCCAGCAGCTTACAGGAGACCTACGAGCAGTACTTC. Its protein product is CASSLQETYEQYF.

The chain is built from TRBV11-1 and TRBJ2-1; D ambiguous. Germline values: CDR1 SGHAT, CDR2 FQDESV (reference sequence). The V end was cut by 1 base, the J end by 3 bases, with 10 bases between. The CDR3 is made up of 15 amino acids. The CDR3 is CASSLDRSFYNEQFF. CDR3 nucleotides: TGTGCCAGCAGCTTAGATAGGAGTTTCTACAATGAGCAGTTCTTC.

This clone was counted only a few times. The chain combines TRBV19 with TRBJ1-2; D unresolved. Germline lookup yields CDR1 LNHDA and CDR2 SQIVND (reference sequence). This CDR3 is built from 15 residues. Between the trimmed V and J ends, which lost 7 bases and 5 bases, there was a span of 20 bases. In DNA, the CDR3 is TGTGCCAGTACCCCCGGCGGCAGTCGGTGGTATGGCTACACCTTC. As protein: CASTPGGSRWYGYTF.

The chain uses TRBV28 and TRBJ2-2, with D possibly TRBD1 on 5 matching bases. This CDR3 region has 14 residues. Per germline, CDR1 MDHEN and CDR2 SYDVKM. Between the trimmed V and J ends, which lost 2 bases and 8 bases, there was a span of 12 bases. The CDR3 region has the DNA TGTGCCAGCAGTTTAGCAGGGCCGATGGGGGAGCTGTTTTTT. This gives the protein CASSLAGPMGELFF.

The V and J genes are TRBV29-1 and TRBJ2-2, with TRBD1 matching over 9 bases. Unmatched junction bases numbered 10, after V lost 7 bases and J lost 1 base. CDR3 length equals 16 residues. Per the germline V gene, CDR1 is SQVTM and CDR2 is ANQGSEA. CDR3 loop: CSATLDRGKNTGELFF. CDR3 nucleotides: TGCAGCGCCACCCTAGACAGGGGGAAGAACACCGGGGAGCTGTTTTTT.

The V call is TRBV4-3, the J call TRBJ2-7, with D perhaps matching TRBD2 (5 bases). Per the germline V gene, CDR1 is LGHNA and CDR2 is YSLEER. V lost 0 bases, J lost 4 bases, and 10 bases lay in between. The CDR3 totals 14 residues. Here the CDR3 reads CASSQDRGDYEQYF. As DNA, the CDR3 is TGCGCCAGCAGCCAAGATCGGGGAGATTACGAGCAGTACTTC.

CDR3 protein: CASSLVAGVDTQYF. The CDR3 coding sequence is TGTGCCAGCAGCCTAGTAGCGGGGGTAGATACGCAGTATTTT. J is TRBJ2-3 and V is TRBV14, with 9 bases identical to TRBD2. Germline V gene lookup returns CDR1 SGHDN and CDR2 FVKESK. CDR3 length: 14 amino acids. The V segment lost 4 bases and the J segment 5 bases; nucleotides outside the gene matches: 4.

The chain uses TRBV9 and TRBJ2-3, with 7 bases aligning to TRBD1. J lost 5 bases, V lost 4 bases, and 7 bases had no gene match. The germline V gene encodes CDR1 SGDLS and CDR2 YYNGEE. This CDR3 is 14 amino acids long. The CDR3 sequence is CASSRDRVGDTQYF. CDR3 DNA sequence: TGTGCCAGCAGCCGCGACAGGGTTGGAGATACGCAGTATTTT.

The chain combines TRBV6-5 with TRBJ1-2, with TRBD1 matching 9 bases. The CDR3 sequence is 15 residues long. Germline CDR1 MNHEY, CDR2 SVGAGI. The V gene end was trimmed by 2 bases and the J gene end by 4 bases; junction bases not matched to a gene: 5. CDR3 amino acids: CASSYTGGAGYGYTF. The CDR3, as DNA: TGTGCCAGCAGTTACACAGGGGGCGCGGGCTATGGCTACACCTTC.

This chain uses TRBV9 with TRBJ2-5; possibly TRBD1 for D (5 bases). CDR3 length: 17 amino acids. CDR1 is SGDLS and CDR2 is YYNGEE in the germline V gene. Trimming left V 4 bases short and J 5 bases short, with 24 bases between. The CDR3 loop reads CASSPSFHQGGAETQYF. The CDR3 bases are TGTGCCAGCAGCCCCAGTTTTCACCAGGGTGGCGCGGAGACCCAGTACTTC.

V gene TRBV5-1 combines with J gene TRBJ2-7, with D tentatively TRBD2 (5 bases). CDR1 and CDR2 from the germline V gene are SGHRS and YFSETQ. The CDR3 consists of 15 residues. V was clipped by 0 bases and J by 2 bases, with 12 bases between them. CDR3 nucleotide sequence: TGCGCCAGCAGCTTGGAATCAGCGGCGGCCTACGAGCAGTACTTC. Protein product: CASSLESAAAYEQYF.

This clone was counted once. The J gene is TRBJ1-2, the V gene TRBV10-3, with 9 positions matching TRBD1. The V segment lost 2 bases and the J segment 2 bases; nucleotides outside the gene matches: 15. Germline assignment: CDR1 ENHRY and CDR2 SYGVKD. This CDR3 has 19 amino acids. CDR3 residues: CAISERRGAGTGRNYGYTF. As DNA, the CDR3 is TGTGCCATCAGTGAGCGCAGAGGAGCCGGGACAGGGCGAAACTATGGCTACACCTTC.

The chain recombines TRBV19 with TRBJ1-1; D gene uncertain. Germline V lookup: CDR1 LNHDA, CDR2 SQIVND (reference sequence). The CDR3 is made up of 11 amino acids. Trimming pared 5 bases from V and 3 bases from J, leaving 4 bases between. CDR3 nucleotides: TGTGCCAGTAGTCAATACACTGAAGCTTTCTTT. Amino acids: CASSQYTEAFF.